This T cell receptor (beta chain) was identified during a study of blood T cell repertoires in COVID-19. Study-wide context: Samples of COVID-19 (acute and convalescent) were obtained from the United States, Italy and Spain. T cells, B-cell-depleted T cells, or PBMCs supplied cDNA or gDNA.

How the authors handled the data: Nucleated cell number was recorded as an estimate derived from reference gene primer amplification. The protocol was immunoSEQ multiplex PCR, while the TCRdb copy is restricted to in-frame clones and leaves out a portion. Clone size and the V and J calls come from that table; the DNA yielded D and trimming. The table lists just over 650,000 clones, approximately 90% of them singletons, with under 0.3% in the top ten. The material sequenced was peripheral blood. The receptor was isolated from a woman aged 18 to 35 with acute or convalescent COVID-19.

CDR3: CASSYGLAGTSEQYF. As DNA, the CDR3 is TGTGCCAGCAGTTACGGTTTAGCGGGGACATCCGAGCAGTACTTC. This chain links TRBV6-2 or TRBV6-3 with TRBJ2-7; TRBD2 matches 8 bases. V was clipped by 2 bases and J by 6 bases; unmatched bases: 9. Germline V lookup: CDR1 MNHEY, CDR2 SVGEGT. The length of the CDR3 is 15 residues.